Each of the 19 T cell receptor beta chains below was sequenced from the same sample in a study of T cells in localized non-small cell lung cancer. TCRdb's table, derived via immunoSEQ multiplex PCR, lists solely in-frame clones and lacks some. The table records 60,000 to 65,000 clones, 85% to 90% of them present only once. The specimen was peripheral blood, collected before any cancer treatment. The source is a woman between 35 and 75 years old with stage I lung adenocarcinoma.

The CDR3 spells CASSASDHEQYF. Here the CDR3 DNA reads TGTGCCAGCAGCGCCTCTGACCACGAGCAGTACTTC. The chain links TRBV9 to TRBJ2-7, with no clear D. The CDR3 length is 12 residues. V was shortened by 3 bases and J by 5 bases, with 9 bases between the two germline ends. Germline loops: CDR1 SGDLS, CDR2 YYNGEE.

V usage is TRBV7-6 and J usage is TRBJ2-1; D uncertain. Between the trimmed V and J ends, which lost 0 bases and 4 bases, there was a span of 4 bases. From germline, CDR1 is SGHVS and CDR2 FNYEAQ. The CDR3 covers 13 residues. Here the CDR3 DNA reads TGTGCCAGCAGCTTAGCCGCGTACAATGAGCAGTTCTTC. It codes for CASSLAAYNEQFF.

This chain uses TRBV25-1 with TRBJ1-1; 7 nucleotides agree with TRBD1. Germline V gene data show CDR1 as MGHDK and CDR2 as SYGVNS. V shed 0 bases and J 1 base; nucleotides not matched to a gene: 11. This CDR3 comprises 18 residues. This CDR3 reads CASSEYLSGGTANTEAFF. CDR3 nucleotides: TGTGCCAGCAGTGAATACCTTTCTGGAGGGACAGCGAACACTGAAGCTTTCTTT.

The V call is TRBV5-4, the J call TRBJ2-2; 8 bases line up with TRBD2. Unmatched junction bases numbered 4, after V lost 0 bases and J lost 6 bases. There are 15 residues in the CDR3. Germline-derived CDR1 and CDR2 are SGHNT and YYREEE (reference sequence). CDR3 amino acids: CASSLASGRAGELFF. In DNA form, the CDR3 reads TGTGCCAGCAGCTTGGCGAGCGGGAGAGCCGGGGAGCTGTTTTTT.

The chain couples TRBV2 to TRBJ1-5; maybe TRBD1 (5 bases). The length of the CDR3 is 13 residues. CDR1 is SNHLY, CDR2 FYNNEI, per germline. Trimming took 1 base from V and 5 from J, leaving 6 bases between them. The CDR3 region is CASSEGGHQPQHF. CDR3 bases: TGTGCCAGCAGTGAAGGGGGACATCAGCCCCAGCATTTT. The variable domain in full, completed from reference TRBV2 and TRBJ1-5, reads EPEVTQTPSHQVTQMGQEVILRCVPISNHLYFYWYRQILGQKVEFLVSFYNNEISEKSEIFDDQFSVERPDGSNFTLKIRSTKLEDSAMYFCASSEGGHQPQHFGDGTRLSIL.

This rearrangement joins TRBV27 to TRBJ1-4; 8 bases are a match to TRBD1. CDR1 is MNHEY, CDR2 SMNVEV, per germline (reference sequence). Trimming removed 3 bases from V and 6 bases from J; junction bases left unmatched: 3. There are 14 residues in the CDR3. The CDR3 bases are TGTGCCAGCAGTTTCCAGACAGGGGATGAAAAACTGTTTTTT. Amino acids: CASSFQTGDEKLFF.

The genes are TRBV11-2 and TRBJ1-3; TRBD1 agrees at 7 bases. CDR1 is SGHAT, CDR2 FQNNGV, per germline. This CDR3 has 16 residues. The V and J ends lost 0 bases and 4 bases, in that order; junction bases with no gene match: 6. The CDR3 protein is CASSLEEGAGGNTIYF. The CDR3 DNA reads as TGTGCCAGCAGCTTAGAAGAGGGGGCAGGAGGAAACACCATATATTTT.

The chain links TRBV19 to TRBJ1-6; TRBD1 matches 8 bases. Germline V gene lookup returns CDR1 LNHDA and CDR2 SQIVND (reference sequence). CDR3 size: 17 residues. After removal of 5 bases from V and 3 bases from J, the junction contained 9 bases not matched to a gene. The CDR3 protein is CASSPRQGSNYNSPLHF. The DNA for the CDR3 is TGTGCCAGTAGTCCCCGACAGGGGTCCAACTATAATTCACCCCTCCACTTT.

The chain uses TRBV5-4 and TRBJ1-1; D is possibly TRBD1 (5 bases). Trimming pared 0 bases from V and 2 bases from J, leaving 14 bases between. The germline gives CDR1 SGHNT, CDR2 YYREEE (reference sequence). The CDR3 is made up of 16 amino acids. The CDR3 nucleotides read TGTGCCAGCAGCTTGGGGGGCGGCACGGGAAACACTGAAGCTTTCTTT. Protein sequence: CASSLGGGTGNTEAFF.

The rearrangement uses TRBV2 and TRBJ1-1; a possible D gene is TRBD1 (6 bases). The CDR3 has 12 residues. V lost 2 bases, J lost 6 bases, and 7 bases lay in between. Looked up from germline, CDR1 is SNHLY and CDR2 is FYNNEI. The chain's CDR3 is CASSERGSEAFF. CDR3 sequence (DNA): TGTGCCAGCAGTGAAAGGGGGTCTGAAGCTTTCTTT.

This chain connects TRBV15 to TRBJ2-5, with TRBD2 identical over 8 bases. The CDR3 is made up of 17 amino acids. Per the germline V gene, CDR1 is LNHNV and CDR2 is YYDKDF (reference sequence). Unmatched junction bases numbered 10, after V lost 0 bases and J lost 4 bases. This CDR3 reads CATSRDRQRGHGETQYF. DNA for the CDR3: TGTGCCACCAGCAGAGATAGGCAGCGGGGGCATGGAGAGACCCAGTACTTC.

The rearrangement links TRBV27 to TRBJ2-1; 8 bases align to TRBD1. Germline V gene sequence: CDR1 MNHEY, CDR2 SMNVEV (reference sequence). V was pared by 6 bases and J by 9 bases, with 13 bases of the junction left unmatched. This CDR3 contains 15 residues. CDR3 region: CASSRGQGWVGEQFF. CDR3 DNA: TGTGCCAGCAGCCGCGGACAGGGCTGGGTTGGTGAGCAGTTCTTC.

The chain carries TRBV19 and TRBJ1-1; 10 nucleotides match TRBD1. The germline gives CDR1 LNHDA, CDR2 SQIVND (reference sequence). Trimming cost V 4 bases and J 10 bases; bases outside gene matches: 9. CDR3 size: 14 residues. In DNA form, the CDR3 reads TGTGCCAGTAGTACAGAAGGGGACAGGGGCAGAGCTTTCTTT. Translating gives CASSTEGDRGRAFF. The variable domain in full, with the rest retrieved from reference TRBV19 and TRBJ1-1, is DGGITQSPKYLFRKEGQNVTLSCEQNLNHDAMYWYRQDPGQGLRLIYYSQIVNDFQKGDIAEGYSVSREKKESFPLTVTSAQKNPTAFYLCASSTEGDRGRAFFGQGTRLTVV.

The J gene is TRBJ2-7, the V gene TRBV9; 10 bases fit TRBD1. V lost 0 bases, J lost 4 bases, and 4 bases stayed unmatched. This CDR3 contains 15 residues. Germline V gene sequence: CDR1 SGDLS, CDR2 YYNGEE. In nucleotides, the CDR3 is TGTGCCAGCAGCGTAGGACAGGGGGCCCCTTACGAGCAGTACTTC. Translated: CASSVGQGAPYEQYF.

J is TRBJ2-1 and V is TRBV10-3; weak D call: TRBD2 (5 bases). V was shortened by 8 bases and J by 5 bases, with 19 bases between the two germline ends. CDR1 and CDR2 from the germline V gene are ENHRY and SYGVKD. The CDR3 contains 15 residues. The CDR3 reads CAIGERQEGNNEQFF. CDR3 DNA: TGTGCCATCGGGGAGCGCCAAGAAGGGAACAATGAGCAGTTCTTC.

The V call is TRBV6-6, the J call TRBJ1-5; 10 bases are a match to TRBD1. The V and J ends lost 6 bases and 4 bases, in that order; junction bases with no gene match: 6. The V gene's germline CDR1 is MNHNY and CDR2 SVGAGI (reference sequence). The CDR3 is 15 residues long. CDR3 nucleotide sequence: TGTGCCAGCAGATCCGGACAGGGGGGAAATCAGCCCCAGCATTTT. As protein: CASRSGQGGNQPQHF.

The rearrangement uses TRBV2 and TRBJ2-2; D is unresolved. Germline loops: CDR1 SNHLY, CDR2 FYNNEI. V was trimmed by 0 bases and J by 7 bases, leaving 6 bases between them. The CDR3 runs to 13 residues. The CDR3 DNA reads TGTGCCAGCAGTGAAGCAGGGATCGGGGAGCTGTTTTTT. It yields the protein CASSEAGIGELFF.

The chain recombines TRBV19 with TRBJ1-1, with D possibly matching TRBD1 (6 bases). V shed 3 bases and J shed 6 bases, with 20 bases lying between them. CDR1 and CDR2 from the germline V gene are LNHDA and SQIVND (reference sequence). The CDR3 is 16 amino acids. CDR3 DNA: TGTGCCAGTAGTATCGGCAGAGGGGGGTTCTGGCCTGAAGCTTTCTTT. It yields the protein CASSIGRGGFWPEAFF.

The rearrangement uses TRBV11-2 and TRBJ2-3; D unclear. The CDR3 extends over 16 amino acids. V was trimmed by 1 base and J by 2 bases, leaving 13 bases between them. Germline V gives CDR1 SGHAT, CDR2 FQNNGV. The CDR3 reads CASSLGTNGLTDTQYF. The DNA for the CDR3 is TGTGCCAGCAGCTTAGGGACCAACGGGCTCACAGATACGCAGTATTTT. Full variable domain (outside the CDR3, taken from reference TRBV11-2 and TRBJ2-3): EAGVAQSPRYKIIEKRQSVAFWCNPISGHATLYWYQQILGQGPKLLIQFQNNGVVDDSQLPKDRFSAERLKGVDSTLKIQPAKLEDSAVYLCASSLGTNGLTDTQYFGPGTRLTVL.